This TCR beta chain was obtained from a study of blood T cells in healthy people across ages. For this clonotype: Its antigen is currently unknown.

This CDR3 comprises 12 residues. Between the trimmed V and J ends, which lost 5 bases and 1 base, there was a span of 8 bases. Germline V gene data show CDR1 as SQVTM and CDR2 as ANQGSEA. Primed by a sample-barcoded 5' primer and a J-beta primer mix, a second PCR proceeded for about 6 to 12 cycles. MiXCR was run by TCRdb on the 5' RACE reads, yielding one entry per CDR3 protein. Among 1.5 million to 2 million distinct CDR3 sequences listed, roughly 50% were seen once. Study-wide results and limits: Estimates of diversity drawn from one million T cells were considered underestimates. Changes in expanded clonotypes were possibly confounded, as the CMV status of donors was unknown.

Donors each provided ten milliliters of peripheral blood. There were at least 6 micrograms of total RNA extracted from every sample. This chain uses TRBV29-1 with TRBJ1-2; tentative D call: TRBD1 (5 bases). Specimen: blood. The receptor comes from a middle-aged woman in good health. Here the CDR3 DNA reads TGCAGCGTTCAGGACAATAACTATGGCTACACCTTC. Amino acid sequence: CSVQDNNYGYTF.